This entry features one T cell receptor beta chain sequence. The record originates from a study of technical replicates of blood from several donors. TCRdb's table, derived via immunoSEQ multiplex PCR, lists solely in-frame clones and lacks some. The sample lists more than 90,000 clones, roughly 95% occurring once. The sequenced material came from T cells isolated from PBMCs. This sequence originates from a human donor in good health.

The CDR3: CAGLPNSYNEQFF. CDR3 bases: TGTGCCGGACTACCGAACTCCTACAATGAGCAGTTCTTC. The chain couples TRBV2 to TRBJ2-1; weak D call: TRBD2 (6 bases). The CDR3 spans 13 residues. Trimming took 11 bases from V and 0 from J, leaving 11 bases between them. Germline-derived CDR1 and CDR2 are SNHLY and FYNNEI. The full variable domain, its missing parts supplied by reference TRBV2 and TRBJ2-1, is EPEVTQTPSHQVTQMGQEVILRCVPISNHLYFYWYRQILGQKVEFLVSFYNNEISEKSEIFDDQFSVERPDGSNFTLKIRSTKLEDSAMYFCAGLPNSYNEQFFGPGTRLTVL.